This T cell receptor (beta chain) appears in the sequencing data of a study of neurological immune-mediated disorders. Study-wide results and limits: The study phylogenetically grouped the repertoires of 18 of 34 multiple sclerosis patients into one related-CDR3 cluster, a possible signature. It was HTLV-1-associated myelopathy that showed the most TCR clonal expansion, while multiple sclerosis showed the least, falling below healthy controls. Across subjects, no CDR3 amino acid sequence appeared in expanded clones of more than one subject, a finding that suggested private repertoires in all groups.

The team produced cDNA through 5'RACE using 10-nucleotide random UMIs. Each CDR3 protein gets one entry after TCRdb re-called the 5' RACE reads with MiXCR. The sample has around 70,000 distinct CDR3 sequences; 4% to 6% are singletons. V was cut by 2 bases and J by 2 bases, with 11 bases left in between. The CDR3 extends over 15 amino acids. The germline CDR1 and CDR2 sequences are SGHDT and YYEEEE. This clonotype was detected many times. As yet, its antigen is unknown. This rearrangement joins TRBV5-6 to TRBJ2-1; D is perhaps TRBD1 (6 bases). Sequencing used PBMCs. This clonotype was obtained from a man aged 18-30 years with multiple sclerosis. This chain's CDR3 is CASSFGRGTYNEQFF. The DNA of the CDR3 is TGTGCCAGCAGCTTTGGCAGGGGAACCTACAATGAGCAGTTCTTC.